This entry features one T cell receptor beta chain sequence. J lost 0 bases, V lost 2 bases, and 5 bases had no gene match. CDR1 is MNHEY and CDR2 is SVGEGT in the germline V gene. The CDR3 extends over 18 amino acids. TCRdb reprocessed the 5' RACE reads with MiXCR, giving one entry per CDR3 protein. This sample yields over 25,000 distinct CDR3 sequences, of which under 25% are seen a single time; under 20% belongs to the top ten. The data derive from a study of neurological immune-mediated disorders. The rearrangement links TRBV6-2 or TRBV6-3 to TRBJ2-6, with 9 positions matching TRBD1. The receptor comes from a woman aged 55-75 years in good health. Material for sequencing was PBMCs. DNA of the CDR3: TGTGCCAGCAGTTACCGGGACAGGGTATACTCTGGGGCCAACGTCCTGACTTTC. Its protein product is CASSYRDRVYSGANVLTF.